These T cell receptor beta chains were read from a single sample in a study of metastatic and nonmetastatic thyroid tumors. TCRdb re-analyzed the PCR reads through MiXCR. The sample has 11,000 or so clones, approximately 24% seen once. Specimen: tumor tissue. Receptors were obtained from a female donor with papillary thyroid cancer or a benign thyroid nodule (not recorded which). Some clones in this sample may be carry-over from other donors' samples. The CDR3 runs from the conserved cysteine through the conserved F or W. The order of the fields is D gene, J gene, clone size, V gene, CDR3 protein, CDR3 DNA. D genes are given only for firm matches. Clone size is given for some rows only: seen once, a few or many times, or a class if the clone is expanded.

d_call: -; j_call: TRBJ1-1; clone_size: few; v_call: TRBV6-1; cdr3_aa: CASSDRGVNTEAFF; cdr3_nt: TGTGCCAGCAGTGATAGGGGCGTTAACACTGAAGCTTTCTTT
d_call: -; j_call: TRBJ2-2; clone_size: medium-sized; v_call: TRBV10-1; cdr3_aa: CASSEEGLHTGELFF; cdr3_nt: TGCGCCAGCAGTGAGGAGGGCTTGCACACCGGGGAGCTGTTTTTT
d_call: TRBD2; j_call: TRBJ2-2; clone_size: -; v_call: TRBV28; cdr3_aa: CASSFKRTSRLTGELFF; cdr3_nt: TGTGCCAGCAGTTTTAAACGGACTAGCAGACTTACCGGGGAGCTGTTTTTT
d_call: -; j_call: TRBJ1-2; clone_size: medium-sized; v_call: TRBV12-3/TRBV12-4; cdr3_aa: CASSLRPGRGSYGYTF; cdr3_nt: TGTGCCAGCAGTTTACGGCCGGGACGGGGGAGCTATGGCTACACCTTC
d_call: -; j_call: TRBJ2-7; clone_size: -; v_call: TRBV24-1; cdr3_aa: CATSDERGYEQYF; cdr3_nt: TGTGCCACCAGTGACGAAAGGGGTTACGAGCAGTACTTC
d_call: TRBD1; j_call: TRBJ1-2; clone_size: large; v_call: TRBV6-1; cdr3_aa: CASSEEGNRGYGYTF; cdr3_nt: TGTGCCAGCAGTGAAGAGGGTAACAGGGGTTATGGCTACACCTTC
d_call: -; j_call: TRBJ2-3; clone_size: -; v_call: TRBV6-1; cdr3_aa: CASSESQGGLTDTQYF; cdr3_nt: TGTGCCAGCAGTGAAAGCCAGGGGGGCCTCACAGATACGCAGTATTTT
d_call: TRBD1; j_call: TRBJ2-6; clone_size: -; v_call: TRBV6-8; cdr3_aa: CASSYPMDRVTGANVLTF; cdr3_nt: TGTGCCAGCAGTTACCCGATGGACAGGGTCACTGGGGCCAACGTCCTGACTTTC
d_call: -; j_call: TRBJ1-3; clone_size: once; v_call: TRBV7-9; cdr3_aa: CASSFEAGNTIYF; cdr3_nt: TGTGCCAGCAGCTTCGAGGCAGGAAACACCATATATTTT
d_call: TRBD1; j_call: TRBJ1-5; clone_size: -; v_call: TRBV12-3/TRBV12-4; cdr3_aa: CASRPTGGAGQPQHF; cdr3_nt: TGTGCCAGCAGACCTACAGGGGGCGCGGGGCAGCCCCAGCATTTT
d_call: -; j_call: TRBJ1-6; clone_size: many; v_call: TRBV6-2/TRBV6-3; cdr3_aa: CASSYVQATTSSYNSPLHF; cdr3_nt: TGTGCCAGCAGTTATGTGCAGGCGACCACGAGCTCCTATAATTCACCCCTCCACTTT
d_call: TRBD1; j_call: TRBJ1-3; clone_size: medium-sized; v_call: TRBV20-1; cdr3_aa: CSAGRQGISGNTIYF; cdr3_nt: TGCAGTGCTGGCCGACAGGGAATCTCTGGAAACACCATATATTTT
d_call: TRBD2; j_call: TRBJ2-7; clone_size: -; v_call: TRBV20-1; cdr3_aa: CSARTSGNSYEQYF; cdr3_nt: TGCAGTGCGCGTACTAGCGGGAACTCCTACGAGCAGTACTTC
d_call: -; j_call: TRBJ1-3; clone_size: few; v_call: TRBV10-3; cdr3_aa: CAIMEGESGNTIYF; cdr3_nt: TGTGCCATCATGGAGGGAGAATCTGGAAACACCATATATTTT
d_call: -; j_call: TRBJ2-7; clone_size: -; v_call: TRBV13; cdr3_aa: CASSTGSYEQYF; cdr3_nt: TGTGCCAGCAGTACAGGGTCCTACGAGCAGTACTTC
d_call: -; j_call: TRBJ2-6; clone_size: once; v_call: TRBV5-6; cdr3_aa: CASSYQGSGANVLTF; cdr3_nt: TGTGCCAGCAGCTATCAGGGCTCTGGGGCCAACGTCCTGACTTTC
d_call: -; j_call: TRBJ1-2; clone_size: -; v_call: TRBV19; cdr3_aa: CASSIREQGYGYTF; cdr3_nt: TGTGCCAGTAGTATCCGGGAACAGGGATATGGCTACACCTTC
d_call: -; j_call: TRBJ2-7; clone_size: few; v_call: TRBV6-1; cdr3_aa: CASSQNRRGAFYEQYF; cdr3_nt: TGTGCCAGCAGCCAAAACAGAAGGGGGGCCTTCTACGAGCAGTACTTC
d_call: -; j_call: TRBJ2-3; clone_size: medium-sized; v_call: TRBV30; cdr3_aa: CAWSVGHTDTQYF; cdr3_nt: TGTGCCTGGAGTGTTGGCCACACAGATACGCAGTATTTT
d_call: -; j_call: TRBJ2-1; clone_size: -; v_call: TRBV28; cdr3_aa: CASKSDNEQFF; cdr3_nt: TGTGCCAGCAAGTCGGACAATGAGCAGTTCTTC
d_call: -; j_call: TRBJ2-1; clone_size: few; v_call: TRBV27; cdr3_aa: CASSLEGGTYNEQFF; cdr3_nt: TGTGCCAGCAGTTTAGAGGGGGGGACCTACAATGAGCAGTTCTTC
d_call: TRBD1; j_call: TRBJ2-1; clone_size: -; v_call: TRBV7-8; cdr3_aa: CASSPRTGYNEQFF; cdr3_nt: TGTGCCAGCAGCCCCCGGACAGGCTACAATGAGCAGTTCTTC
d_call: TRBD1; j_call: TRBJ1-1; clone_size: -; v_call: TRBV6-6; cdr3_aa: CASSYTTLTGGTEAFF; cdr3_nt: TGTGCCAGCAGTTACACCACCTTGACAGGGGGCACTGAAGCTTTCTTT
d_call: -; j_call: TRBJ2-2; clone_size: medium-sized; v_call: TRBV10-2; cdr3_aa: CASRTGQINTGELFF; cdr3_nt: TGCGCCAGCAGGACGGGACAAATTAACACCGGGGAGCTGTTTTTT
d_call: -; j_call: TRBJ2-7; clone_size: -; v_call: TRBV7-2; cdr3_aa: CASSFGSYEQYF; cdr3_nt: TGTGCCAGCAGCTTTGGATCCTACGAGCAGTACTTC
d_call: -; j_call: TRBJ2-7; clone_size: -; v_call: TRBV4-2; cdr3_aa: CASSQMGEQYF; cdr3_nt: TGTGCCAGCAGCCAAATGGGCGAGCAGTACTTC
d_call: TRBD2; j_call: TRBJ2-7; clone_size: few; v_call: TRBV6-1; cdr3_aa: CASRLAGTYEQYF; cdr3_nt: TGTGCCAGCAGACTAGCGGGAACCTACGAGCAGTACTTC
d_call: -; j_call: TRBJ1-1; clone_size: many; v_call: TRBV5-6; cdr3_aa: CASSLIQGWSTEAFF; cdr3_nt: TGTGCCAGCAGCTTGATCCAGGGTTGGAGCACTGAAGCTTTCTTT
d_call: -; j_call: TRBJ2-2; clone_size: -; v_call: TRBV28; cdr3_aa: CASSSYSGELFF; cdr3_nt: TGTGCCAGCAGTTCATATTCCGGGGAGCTGTTTTTT
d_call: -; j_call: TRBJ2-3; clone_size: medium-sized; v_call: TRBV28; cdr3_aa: CASPPGTLGTLGTDTQYF; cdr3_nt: TGTGCCAGCCCTCCCGGGACATTGGGAACCTTGGGCACAGATACGCAGTATTTT
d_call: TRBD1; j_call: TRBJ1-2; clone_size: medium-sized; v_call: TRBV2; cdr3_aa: CASTLGGGAYGYTF; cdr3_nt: TGTGCCAGCACCCTTGGAGGGGGCGCGTATGGCTACACCTTC
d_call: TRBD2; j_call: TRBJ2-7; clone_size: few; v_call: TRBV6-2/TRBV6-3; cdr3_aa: CASSVGLAGALVEQYF; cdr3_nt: TGTGCCAGCAGTGTGGGACTAGCGGGGGCCCTTGTCGAGCAGTACTTC
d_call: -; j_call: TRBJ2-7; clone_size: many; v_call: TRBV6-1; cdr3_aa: CASSRPRASSYEQYF; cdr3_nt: TGTGCCAGCAGTCGACCCCGGGCGAGCTCCTACGAGCAGTACTTC
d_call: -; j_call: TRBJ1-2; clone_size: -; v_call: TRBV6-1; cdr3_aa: CASSEFHHPDYGYTF; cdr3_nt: TGTGCCAGCAGTGAATTTCATCACCCTGACTATGGCTACACCTTC
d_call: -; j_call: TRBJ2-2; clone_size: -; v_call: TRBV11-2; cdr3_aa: CASSLAWGTTGELFF; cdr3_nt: TGTGCCAGCAGCTTAGCCTGGGGGACCACCGGGGAGCTGTTTTTT
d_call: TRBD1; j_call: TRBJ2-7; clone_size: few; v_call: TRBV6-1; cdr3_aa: CASSEPLDRGHEQYF; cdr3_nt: TGTGCCAGCAGTGAACCTTTGGACAGGGGCCACGAGCAGTACTTC
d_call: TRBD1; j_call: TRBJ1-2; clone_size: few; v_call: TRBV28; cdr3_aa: CASSIDRGRRGYTF; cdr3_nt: TGTGCCAGCAGTATTGACAGGGGGCGAAGGGGCTACACCTTC
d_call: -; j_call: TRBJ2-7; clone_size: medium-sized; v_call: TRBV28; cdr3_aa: CASSPLWTTGKVHEQYF; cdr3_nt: TGTGCCAGCAGTCCCTTGTGGACCACAGGGAAGGTCCACGAGCAGTACTTC
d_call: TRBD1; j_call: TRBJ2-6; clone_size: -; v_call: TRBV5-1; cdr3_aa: CASSLQTGGLSSGANVLTF; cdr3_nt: TGCGCCAGCAGCCTCCAGACAGGGGGTCTTAGCTCTGGGGCCAACGTCCTGACTTTC
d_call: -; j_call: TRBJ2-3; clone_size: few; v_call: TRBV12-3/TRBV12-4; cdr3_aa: CASSFDMGSTDTQYF; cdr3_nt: TGTGCCAGCAGTTTCGATATGGGTAGCACAGATACGCAGTATTTT
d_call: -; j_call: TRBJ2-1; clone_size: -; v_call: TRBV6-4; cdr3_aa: CASEGGQYNEQFF; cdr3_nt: TGTGCCAGCGAGGGGGGGCAGTACAATGAGCAGTTCTTC
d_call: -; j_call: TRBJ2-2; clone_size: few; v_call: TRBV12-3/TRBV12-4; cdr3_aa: CASSLIPGELFF; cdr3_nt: TGTGCCAGCAGTTTAATCCCCGGGGAGCTGTTTTTT
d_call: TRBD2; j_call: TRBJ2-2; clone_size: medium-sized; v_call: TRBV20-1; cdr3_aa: CSAIPDGRLSTGELFF; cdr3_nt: TGCAGTGCCATCCCGGACGGGAGGCTGTCCACCGGGGAGCTGTTTTTT
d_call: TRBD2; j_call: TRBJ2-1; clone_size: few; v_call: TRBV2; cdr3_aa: CASRLASSYNEQFF; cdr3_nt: TGTGCCAGCAGACTAGCGAGCTCCTACAATGAGCAGTTCTTC
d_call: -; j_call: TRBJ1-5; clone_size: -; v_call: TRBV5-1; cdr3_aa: CASSLTGQGNQPQHF; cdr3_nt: TGCGCCAGCAGCTTGACCGGCCAGGGGAATCAGCCCCAGCATTTT
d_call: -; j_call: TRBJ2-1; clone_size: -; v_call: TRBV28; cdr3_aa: CASSLSGSSYNEQFF; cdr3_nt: TGTGCCAGCAGTTTGTCGGGGAGCTCCTACAATGAGCAGTTCTTC
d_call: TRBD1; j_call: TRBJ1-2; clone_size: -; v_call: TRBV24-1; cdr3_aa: CATSDRQGYGYTF; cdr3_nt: TGTGCCACCAGTGACAGACAGGGGTACGGCTACACCTTC
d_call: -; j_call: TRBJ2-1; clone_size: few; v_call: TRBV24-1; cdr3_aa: CATSDPTGIRIF; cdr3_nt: TGTGCCACCAGTGACCCGACAGGAATCCGGATCTTC
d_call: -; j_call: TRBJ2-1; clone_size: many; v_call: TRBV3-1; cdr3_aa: CASSQESHPTGLINEQFF; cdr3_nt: TGTGCCAGCAGCCAAGAGTCTCACCCGACAGGTTTGATCAATGAGCAGTTCTTC
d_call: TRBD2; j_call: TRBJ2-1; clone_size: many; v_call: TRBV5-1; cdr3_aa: CASSPLMTSGQAYNEQFF; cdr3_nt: TGCGCCAGCAGCCCTCTAATGACTAGCGGACAGGCCTACAATGAGCAGTTCTTC
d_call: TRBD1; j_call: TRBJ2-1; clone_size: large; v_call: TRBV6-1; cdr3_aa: CASSVTGTGGLNEQFF; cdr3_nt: TGTGCCAGCAGTGTAACCGGGACAGGGGGTTTGAATGAGCAGTTCTTC
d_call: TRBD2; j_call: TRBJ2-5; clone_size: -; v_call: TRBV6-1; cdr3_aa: CASSVQTGGQETQYF; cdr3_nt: TGTGCCAGCAGTGTGCAGACGGGAGGTCAAGAGACCCAGTACTTC
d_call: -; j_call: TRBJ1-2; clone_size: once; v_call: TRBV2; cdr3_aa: CASNRPGTLGYTF; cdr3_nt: TGTGCCAGCAACCGCCCAGGGACCCTCGGCTACACCTTC
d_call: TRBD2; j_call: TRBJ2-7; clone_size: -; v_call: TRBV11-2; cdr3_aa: CASSYGLDRSYEQYF; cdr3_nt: TGTGCCAGCAGTTATGGACTAGATCGATCGTACGAGCAGTACTTC